This T cell receptor (beta chain) was recorded in a study of blood T cell repertoires in COVID-19. About the research overall: Italy, Spain and the United States were the sources of the convalescent and acute COVID-19 samples. From T cells, B-cell-depleted T cells, or PBMCs came the material, which was cDNA or gDNA.

Per the original data handling: Reference gene primer amplification in the assay estimated nucleated cell counts. The table came from immunoSEQ multiplex PCR; TCRdb's copy has only in-frame clones and leaves some out. For V, J and clone size, that table is used; D and trimming come from the DNA. Of about 240,000 clones listed, roughly 81% are singletons. The sequence came from a man between 45 and 60 years old with acute or convalescent COVID-19. Specimen: peripheral blood.

In nucleotides, the CDR3 is TGTGCCACCTCACAGGGGCGGGAAGGAAACACCATATATTTT. This encodes CATSQGREGNTIYF. This rearrangement joins TRBV10-3 to TRBJ1-3; 7 nucleotides align to TRBD1. Germline V lookup: CDR1 ENHRY, CDR2 SYGVKD. Trimming at V came to 10 bases and at J to 4 bases, leaving 10 bases not matched to a gene. The CDR3 totals 14 residues.